This T cell receptor beta chain originates from a study of T cells in Graves' hyperthyroidism and ophthalmopathy. Researchers took RNA transcripts and amplified the TCR beta CDR3 regions from them. An initial round of RT-PCR targeting the TCR CDR3 relied on the HTBI primer set. One entry per CDR3 protein, called by TCRdb with MiXCR from the multiplex PCR reads. The sample has around 520,000 distinct CDR3 sequences, approximately 14% seen once. Sequenced input: blood. This receptor was identified in a woman aged 18 to 35 with Graves' hyperthyroidism.

The CDR3 region is CASSQGTVSNYGYTF. CDR3 nucleotide sequence: TGCGCCAGCAGCCAGGGGACCGTTTCTAACTATGGCTACACCTTC. The chain joins TRBV4-1 to TRBJ1-2; possibly TRBD1 for D (5 bases). The CDR3 loop spans 15 amino acids. In germline, CDR1 is MGHRA, CDR2 YSYEKL. V lost 3 bases, J lost 0 bases, and 11 bases lay in between.